This TCR beta chain derives from a study of tumor-infiltrating lymphocytes in primary liver carcinoma. Findings and limits, study-wide: The study found tumor-adjacent and tumor-blood pairs overlapped less than tumor region pairs.

Starting material of around 460 ng total RNA yielded TCR beta cDNA via a constant-region primer. TCR beta libraries came from three nested multiplex PCR rounds using slightly modified ARM-PCR. The study ran its first two PCR rounds for roughly 11 cycles each, using TRBV1-TRBV30 forward primers and a C-beta reverse primer. MiXCR, applied by TCRdb to the multiplex PCR reads, yields one record per CDR3 protein. The table has 250,000 to 400,000 distinct CDR3 sequences, less than 75% seen once; the top ten hold roughly 10%. Both blood RNA, taken from unsorted whole blood, and germline DNA were extracted. Germline CDR1 is SGHDT and CDR2 is YYEEEE. V was trimmed by 6 bases and J by 6 bases, leaving 22 bases between them. The CDR3 is 16 residues long. Comments on this clonotype: Antigen specificity is unknown.

This chain uses TRBV5-6 with TRBJ2-1; a weak D match, TRBD1 (5 bases). The sample comprised peripheral blood. The TCR originated in a man between 40 and 49 years old with primary liver carcinoma and hepatitis B virus infection. Here the CDR3 DNA reads TGTGCCAGCACCGTCTTGGGGCAGGGTATGTTCAATGAGCAGTTCTTC. Amino acids: CASTVLGQGMFNEQFF. Complete variable domain (other parts from reference TRBV5-6 and TRBJ2-1): DAGVTQSPTHLIKTRGQQVTLRCSPKSGHDTVSWYQQALGQGPQFIFQYYEEEERQRGNFPDRFSGHQFPNYSSELNVNALLLGDSALYLCASTVLGQGMFNEQFFGPGTRLTVL.